This record concerns one TCR beta chain sequence. Its antigen is unidentified. Isolation of CD4+ naive, central memory, regulatory and stem cell-like memory cells was achieved by sorting via CD45RO/CCR7/CD25/CD127/CD95/CD27. Each sorted population was over 95% pure. Germline assignment: CDR1 SGDLS and CDR2 YYNGEE. The CDR3 has 13 amino acids. Trimming cost V 3 bases and J 9 bases, with 13 bases left between them. Sequenced material consisted of expressed TCRB transcripts (all of the isolated RNA was reverse transcribed). Produced via immunoSEQ multiplex PCR; TCRdb's table is partial and in-frame only. Here the sample spans hundreds of thousands of clones, around an eighth being singletons. This record comes from a study of beta chain features in type 1 diabetes. Turning to the study itself: Sorted cells numbering around 100,000,000 were examined across all samples.

Study-wide points: In all four CD4+ subsets, TCRB CDR3 length was significantly, moderately reduced in type 1 diabetes. With patients and controls alike, PCR might favor shorter templates to an equal degree.

The TCR originated in a man aged 18 to 29 with type 1 diabetes. Sequencing was performed on naive CD4+ T cells from blood. This chain uses TRBV9 with TRBJ2-1; a weak D match, TRBD1 (7 bases). The CDR3 DNA reads TGTGCCAGCAGCGCCAGGGGGGACGGTGAGCAGTTCTTC. This translates into CASSARGDGEQFF.